What follows describes a single TCR beta chain. This specimen comes from a study of blood T cell repertoires in COVID-19. Study in general: COVID-19 samples collected from the United States, Italy and Spain covered acute and convalescent phases. T cells, B-cell-depleted T cells, or PBMCs provided the cDNA or gDNA that served as material.

Per the study methods: The assay estimated nucleated cells by amplifying reference gene primers. Method: immunoSEQ multiplex PCR; TCRdb's copy keeps in-frame clones and lacks some. V, J and clone size are those of that table, while D and trimming were read from the DNA. The table has around 250,000 clones, about four fifths seen once. Germline assignment: CDR1 SQVTM and CDR2 ANQGSEA. There are 20 residues in the CDR3. V gave up 0 bases and J gave up 5 bases; unmatched junction bases: 16. The chain combines TRBV29-1 with TRBJ2-2, with 12 bases that match TRBD2. This clonotype was obtained from a woman aged 18-29 years with acute or convalescent COVID-19. The sample taken for sequencing was peripheral blood. This CDR3 reads CSVEDPASGRAGYGTGELFF. The CDR3 coding sequence is TGCAGCGTTGAAGATCCGGCTAGCGGGAGGGCAGGTTATGGGACCGGGGAGCTGTTTTTT.